This TCR beta chain came from a study of blood T cell repertoires in COVID-19. Allocation to cohorts depended on clinical history reported by the participants. Libraries were prepared by immunoSEQ multiplex PCR; TCRdb keeps only in-frame clonotypes and omits some of them. This table holds fewer than 250,000 clones, approximately 86% found once. CDR3 length: 14 amino acids. In germline, CDR1 is SEHNR, CDR2 FQNEAQ (reference sequence). Trimming cost V 4 bases and J 5 bases, with 11 bases left between them. The sequence was obtained from a middle-aged woman with acute COVID-19. The sequenced sample consisted of PBMCs or T cells enriched from blood (not recorded which). The rearrangement links TRBV7-9 to TRBJ2-2; tentatively, D is TRBD1 (6 bases). The CDR3 DNA reads as TGTGCCAGCAGCTCGGCAGGGGAGACCGGGGAGCTGTTTTTT. This gives the protein CASSSAGETGELFF.